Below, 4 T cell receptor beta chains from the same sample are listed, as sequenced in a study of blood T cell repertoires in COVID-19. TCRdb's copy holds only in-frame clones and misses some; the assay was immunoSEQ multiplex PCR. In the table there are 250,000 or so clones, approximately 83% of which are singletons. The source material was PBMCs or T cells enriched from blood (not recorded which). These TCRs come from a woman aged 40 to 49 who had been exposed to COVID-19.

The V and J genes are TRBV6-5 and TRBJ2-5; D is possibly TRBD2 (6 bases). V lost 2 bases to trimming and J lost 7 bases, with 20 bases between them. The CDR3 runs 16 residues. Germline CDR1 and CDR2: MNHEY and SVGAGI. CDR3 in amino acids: CASSYAAHSGQGTQYF. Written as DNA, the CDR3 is TGTGCCAGCAGTTACGCGGCGCATAGCGGCCAGGGGACCCAGTACTTC.

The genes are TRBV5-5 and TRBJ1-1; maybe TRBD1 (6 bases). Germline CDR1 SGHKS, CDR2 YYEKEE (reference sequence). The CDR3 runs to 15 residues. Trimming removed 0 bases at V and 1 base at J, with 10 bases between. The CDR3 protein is CASSLGSTGNTEAFF. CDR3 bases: TGTGCCAGCAGCTTGGGGTCGACAGGGAACACTGAAGCTTTCTTT.

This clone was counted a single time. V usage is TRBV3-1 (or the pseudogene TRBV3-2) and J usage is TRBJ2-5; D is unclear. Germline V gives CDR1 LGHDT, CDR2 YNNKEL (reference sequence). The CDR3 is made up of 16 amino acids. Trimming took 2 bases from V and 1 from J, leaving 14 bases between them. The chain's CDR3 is CASSQNSPELQETQYF. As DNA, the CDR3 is TGTGCCAGCAGCCAAAACAGTCCGGAACTCCAAGAGACCCAGTACTTC.

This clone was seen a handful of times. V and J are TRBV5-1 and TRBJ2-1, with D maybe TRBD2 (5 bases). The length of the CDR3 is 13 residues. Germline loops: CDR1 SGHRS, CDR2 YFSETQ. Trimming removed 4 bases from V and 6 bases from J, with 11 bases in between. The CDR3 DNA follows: TGCGCCAGCAGCCCCGCGGGTATCAATGAGCAGTTCTTC. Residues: CASSPAGINEQFF.